This entry concerns a single T cell receptor (beta chain). Its target is not known. Bone marrow was sampled from every patient at the time of active disease. The data stem from a study of read filtering for tumor transcriptome and immune sequencing. As for the study in general: Revised staging placed roughly 8 patients in R-ISS I, about 17 in II, 6 or 7 in III.

The study's findings and limits: Compared with RNA-seq, IR-seq gave much higher clonotype depth and reliability. The CD138-negative fraction was mixed bone marrow immune cells, not pure T cells.

Molecular barcoded adaptors covering alpha/delta and beta/gamma chains were used on 400 to 450 ng RNA. TCRdb re-called the reads through MiXCR, storing one row per CDR3 protein. The data hold approximately 20,000 distinct CDR3 sequences, with approximately 20% observed a single time. This CDR3 has 15 amino acids. In germline, CDR1 is SGHVS, CDR2 FQNEAQ. Trimming removed 1 base from V and 5 bases from J, with 11 bases in between. The source is a donor older than 35 with multiple myeloma. Sample: a population of CD138-negative cells sorted from bone marrow. The chain uses TRBV7-8 and TRBJ2-2; a weak D match, TRBD1 (6 bases). The CDR3 region has the DNA TGTGCCAGCAGCTTAGAGGGACACCGAACCGGGGAGCTGTTTTTT. This translates into CASSLEGHRTGELFF.